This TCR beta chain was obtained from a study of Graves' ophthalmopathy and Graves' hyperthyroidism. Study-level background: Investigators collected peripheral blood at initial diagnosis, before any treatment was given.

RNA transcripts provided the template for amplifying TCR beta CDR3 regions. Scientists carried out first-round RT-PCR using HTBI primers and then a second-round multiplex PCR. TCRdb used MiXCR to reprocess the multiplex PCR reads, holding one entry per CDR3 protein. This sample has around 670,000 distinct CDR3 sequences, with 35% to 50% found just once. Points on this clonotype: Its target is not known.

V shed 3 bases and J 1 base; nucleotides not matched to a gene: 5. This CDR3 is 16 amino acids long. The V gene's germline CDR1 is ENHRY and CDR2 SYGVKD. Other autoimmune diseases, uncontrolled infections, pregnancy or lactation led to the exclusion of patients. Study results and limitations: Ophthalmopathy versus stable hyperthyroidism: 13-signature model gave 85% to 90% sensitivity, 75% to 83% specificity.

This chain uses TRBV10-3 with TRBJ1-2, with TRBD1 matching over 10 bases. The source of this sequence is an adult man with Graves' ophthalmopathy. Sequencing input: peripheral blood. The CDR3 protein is CAISDVDRGINYGYTF. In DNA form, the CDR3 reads TGTGCCATCAGTGACGTGGACAGGGGGATTAACTATGGCTACACCTTC.